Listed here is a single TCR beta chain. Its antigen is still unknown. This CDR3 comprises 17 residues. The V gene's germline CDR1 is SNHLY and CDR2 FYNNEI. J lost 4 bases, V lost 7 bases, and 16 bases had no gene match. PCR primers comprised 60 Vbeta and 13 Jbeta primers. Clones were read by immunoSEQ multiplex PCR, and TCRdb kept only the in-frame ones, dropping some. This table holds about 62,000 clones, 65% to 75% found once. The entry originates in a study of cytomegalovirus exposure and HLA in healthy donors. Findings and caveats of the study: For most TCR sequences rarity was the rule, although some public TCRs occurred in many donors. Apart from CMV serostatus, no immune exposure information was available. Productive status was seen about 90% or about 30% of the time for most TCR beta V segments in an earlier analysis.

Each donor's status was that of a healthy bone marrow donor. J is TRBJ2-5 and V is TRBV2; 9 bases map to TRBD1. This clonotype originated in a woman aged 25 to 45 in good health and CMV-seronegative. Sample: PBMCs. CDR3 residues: CASIVFHGTGTSETQYF. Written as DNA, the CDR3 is TGTGCCAGCATAGTCTTTCACGGGACAGGGACGTCAGAGACCCAGTACTTC.